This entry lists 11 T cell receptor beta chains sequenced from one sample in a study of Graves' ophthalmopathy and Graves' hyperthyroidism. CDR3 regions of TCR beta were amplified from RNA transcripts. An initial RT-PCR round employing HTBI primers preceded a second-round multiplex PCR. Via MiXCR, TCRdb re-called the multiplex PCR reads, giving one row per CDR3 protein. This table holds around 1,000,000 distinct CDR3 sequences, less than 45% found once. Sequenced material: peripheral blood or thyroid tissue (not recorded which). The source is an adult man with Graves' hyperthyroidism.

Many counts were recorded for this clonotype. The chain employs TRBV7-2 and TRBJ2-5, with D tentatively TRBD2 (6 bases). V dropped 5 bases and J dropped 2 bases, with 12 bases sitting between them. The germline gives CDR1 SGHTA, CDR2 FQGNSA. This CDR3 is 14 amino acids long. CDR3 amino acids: CASSPRRGQETQYF. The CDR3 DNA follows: TGTGCCAGCAGCCCGAGACGGGGGCAAGAGACCCAGTACTTC. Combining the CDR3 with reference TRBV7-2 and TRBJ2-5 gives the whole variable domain GAGVSQSPSNKVTEKGKDVELRCDPISGHTALYWYRQSLGQGLEFLIYFQGNSAPDKSGLPSDRFSAERTGGSVSTLTIQRTQQEDSAVYLCASSPRRGQETQYFGPGTRLLVL.

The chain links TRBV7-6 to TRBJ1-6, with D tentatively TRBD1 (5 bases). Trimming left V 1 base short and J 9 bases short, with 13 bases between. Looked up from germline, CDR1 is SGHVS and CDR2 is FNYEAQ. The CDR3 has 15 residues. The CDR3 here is CASSLGTGGASPLHF. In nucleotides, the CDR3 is TGTGCCAGCAGCTTAGGGACCGGAGGGGCTTCACCCCTCCACTTT. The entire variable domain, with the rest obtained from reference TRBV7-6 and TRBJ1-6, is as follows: GAGVSQSPRYKVTKRGQDVALRCDPISGHVSLYWYRQALGQGPEFLTYFNYEAQQDKSGLPNDRFSAERPEGSISTLTIQRTEQRDSAMYRCASSLGTGGASPLHFGNGTRLTVT.

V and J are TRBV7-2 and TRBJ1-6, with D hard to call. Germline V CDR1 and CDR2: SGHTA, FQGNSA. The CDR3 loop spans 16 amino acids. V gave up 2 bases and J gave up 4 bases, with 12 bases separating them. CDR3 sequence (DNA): TGTGCCAGCAGCTTAACACCCAGATCATATAATTCACCCCTCCACTTT. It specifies CASSLTPRSYNSPLHF. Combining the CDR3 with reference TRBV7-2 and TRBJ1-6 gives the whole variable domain GAGVSQSPSNKVTEKGKDVELRCDPISGHTALYWYRQSLGQGLEFLIYFQGNSAPDKSGLPSDRFSAERTGGSVSTLTIQRTQQEDSAVYLCASSLTPRSYNSPLHFGNGTRLTVT.

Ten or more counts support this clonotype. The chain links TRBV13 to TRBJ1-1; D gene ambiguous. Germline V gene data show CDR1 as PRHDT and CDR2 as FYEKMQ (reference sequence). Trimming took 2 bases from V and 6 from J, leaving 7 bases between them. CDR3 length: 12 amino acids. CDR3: CASSLSVSEAFF. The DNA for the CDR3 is TGTGCCAGCAGCTTATCGGTCTCTGAAGCTTTCTTT. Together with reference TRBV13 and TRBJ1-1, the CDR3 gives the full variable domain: AAGVIQSPRHLIKEKRETATLKCYPIPRHDTVYWYQQGPGQDPQFLISFYEKMQSDKGSIPDRFSAQQFSDYHSELNMSSLELGDSALYFCASSLSVSEAFFGQGTRLTVV.

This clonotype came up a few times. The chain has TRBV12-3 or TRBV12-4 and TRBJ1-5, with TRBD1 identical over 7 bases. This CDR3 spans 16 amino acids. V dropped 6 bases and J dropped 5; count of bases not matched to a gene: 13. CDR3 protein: CASSLRQGRGDQPQHF. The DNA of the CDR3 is TGTGCCAGCAGCTTACGACAGGGAAGAGGGGATCAGCCCCAGCATTTT.

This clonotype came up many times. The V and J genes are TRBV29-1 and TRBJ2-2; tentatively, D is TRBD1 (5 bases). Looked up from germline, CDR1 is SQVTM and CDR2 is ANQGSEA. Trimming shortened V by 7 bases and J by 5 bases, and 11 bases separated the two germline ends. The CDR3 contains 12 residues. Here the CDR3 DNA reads TGCAGCGCCAACACAGGTACCGGGGAGCTGTTTTTT. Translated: CSANTGTGELFF.

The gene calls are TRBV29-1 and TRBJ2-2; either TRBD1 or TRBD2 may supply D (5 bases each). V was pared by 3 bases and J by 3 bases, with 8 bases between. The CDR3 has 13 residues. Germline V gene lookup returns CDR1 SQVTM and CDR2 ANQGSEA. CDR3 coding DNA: TGCAGCGTTGATGTGGGGGACACCGGGGAGCTGTTTTTT. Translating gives CSVDVGDTGELFF.

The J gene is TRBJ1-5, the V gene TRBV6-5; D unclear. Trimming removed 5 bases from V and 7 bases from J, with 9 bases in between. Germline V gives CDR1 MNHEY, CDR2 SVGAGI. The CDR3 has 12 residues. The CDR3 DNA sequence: TGTGCCAGCAGTGCAGGTTGGCAGCCCCAGCATTTT. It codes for CASSAGWQPQHF.

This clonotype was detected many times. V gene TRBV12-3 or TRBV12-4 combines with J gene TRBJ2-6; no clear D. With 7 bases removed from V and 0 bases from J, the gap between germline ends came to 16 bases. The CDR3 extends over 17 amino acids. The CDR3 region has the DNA TGTGCCAGCATGATTTGGGCAGGAAGCTCTGGGGCCAACGTCCTGACTTTC. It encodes CASMIWAGSSGANVLTF.

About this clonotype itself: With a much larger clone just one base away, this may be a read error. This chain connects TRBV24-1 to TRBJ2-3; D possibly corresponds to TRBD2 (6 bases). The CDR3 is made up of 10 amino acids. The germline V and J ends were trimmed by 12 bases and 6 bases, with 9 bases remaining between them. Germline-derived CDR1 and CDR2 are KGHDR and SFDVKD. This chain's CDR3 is CAGGNDTQYF. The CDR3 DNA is TGTGCCGGAGGGAATGATACGCAGTATTTT.

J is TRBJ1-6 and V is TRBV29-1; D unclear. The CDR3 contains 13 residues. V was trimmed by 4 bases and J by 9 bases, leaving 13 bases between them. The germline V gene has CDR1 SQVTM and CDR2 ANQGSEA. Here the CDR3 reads CSVAREIGSPLHF. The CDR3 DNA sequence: TGCAGCGTTGCTCGCGAGATCGGTTCACCCCTCCACTTT.